This TCR beta chain was recovered during a study of blood T cell repertoires in COVID-19. Study as a whole: Acute and convalescent COVID-19 samples came from the United States, Italy and Spain.

Sequenced by immunoSEQ multiplex PCR; TCRdb stores in-frame clones only, minus some. The sample has about 98,000 clones, around 82% seen once. This TCR came from a man in his 70s with active or convalescent COVID-19. The specimen sequenced was peripheral blood.

CDR3 amino acids: CASSLEGTSLRADTQYF. CDR3 sequence (DNA): TGTGCCAGCAGCTTAGAGGGGACTAGCTTGAGGGCAGATACGCAGTATTTT. The J gene is TRBJ2-3, the V gene TRBV7-2, with TRBD2 identical over 9 bases. This CDR3 is 17 amino acids long. V lost 1 base and J lost 4; bases outside the gene matches: 9. Germline V gene sequence: CDR1 SGHTA, CDR2 FQGNSA.